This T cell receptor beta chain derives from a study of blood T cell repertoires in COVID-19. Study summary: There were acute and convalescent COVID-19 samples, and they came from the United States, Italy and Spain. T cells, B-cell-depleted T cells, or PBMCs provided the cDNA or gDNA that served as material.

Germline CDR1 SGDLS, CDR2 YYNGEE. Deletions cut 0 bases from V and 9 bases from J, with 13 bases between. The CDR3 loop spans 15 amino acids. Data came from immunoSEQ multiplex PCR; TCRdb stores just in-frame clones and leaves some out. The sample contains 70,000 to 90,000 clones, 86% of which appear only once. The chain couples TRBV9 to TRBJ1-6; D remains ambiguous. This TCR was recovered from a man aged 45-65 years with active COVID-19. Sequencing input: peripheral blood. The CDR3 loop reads CASSVDGARGSPLHF. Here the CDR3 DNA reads TGTGCCAGCAGCGTAGACGGCGCCCGGGGTTCACCCCTCCACTTT.